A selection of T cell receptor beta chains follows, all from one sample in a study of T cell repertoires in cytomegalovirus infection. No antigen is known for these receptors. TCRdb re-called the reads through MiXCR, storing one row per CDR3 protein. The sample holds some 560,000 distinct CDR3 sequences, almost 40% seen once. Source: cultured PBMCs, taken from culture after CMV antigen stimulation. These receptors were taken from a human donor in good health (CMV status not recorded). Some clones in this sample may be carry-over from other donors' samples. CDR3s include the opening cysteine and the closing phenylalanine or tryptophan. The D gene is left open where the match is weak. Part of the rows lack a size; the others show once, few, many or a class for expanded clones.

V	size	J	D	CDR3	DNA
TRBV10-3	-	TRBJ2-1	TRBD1	CAINDRDRSSYNEQFF	TGTGCCATCAATGACCGGGACAGAAGCTCTTACAATGAGCAGTTCTTC
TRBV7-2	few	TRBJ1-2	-	CASSGPGGNGYTF	TGTGCCAGCTCTGGTCCCGGAGGTAATGGCTACACCTTC
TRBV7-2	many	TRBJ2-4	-	CASSLRGDTAKNIQYF	TGTGCCAGCAGCTTAAGGGGTGACACCGCCAAAAACATTCAGTACTTC
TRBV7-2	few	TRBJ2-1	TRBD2	CASSFVSGDLYNEQFF	TGTGCCAGCAGCTTCGTCAGCGGGGACCTCTACAATGAGCAGTTCTTC
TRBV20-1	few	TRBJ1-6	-	CSARTGNSPLHF	TGCAGTGCTAGAACAGGGAATTCACCCCTCCACTTT
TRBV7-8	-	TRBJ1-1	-	CASSLHAEAFF	TGTGCCAGCAGCCTCCACGCTGAAGCTTTCTTT
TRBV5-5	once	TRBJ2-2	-	CASSPMGLRNTGELFF	TGTGCCAGCAGCCCCATGGGATTACGAAACACCGGGGAGCTGTTTTTT
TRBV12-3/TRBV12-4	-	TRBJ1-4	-	CASSLGTRFEKLFF	TGTGCCAGCAGTTTAGGGACAAGGTTTGAAAAACTGTTTTTT
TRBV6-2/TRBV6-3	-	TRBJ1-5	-	CASSLPPSREPQHF	TGTGCCAGCAGCCTCCCACCGTCGAGGGAGCCCCAGCATTTT
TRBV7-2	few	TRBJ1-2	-	CASSFFPYGEYYGYTF	TGTGCCAGCAGCTTTTTCCCATATGGGGAATACTATGGCTACACCTTC
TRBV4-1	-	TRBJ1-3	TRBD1	CASRDPTGKPGNTIYF	TGCGCCAGCAGGGACCCGACAGGGAAACCTGGAAACACCATATATTTT
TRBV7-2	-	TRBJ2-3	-	CASSLRKTATDTQYF	TGTGCCAGCAGCTTACGTAAGACAGCCACAGATACGCAGTATTTT
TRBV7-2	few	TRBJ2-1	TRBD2	CASSRRGGIYNEQFF	TGTGCCAGCAGCCGGCGGGGGGGGATATACAATGAGCAGTTCTTC
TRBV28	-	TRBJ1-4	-	CASRPGRGWDEKLFF	TGTGCCAGCAGACCCGGCCGTGGATGGGATGAAAAACTGTTTTTT
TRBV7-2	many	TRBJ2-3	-	CASSSPGGDSTDTQYF	TGTGCCAGCAGCTCCCCGGGTGGGGATAGCACAGATACGCAGTATTTT
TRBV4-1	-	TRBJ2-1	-	CASSPGFLYNEQFF	TGCGCCAGCAGCCCGGGTTTTCTTTACAATGAGCAGTTCTTC
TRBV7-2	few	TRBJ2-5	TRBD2	CASSLSSGAQETQYF	TGTGCCAGCAGCTTATCAAGCGGGGCCCAAGAGACCCAGTACTTC
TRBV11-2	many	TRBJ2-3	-	CASSFGGGGTDTQYF	TGTGCCAGCAGCTTCGGCGGGGGCGGCACAGATACGCAGTATTTT
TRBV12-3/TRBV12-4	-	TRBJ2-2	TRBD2	CASSLDGSGRGGELFF	TGTGCCAGCAGTTTAGATGGTAGCGGGAGGGGCGGGGAGCTGTTTTTT
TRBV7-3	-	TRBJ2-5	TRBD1	CASSSPPGQEETQYF	TGTGCCAGCAGCTCGCCCCCGGGACAGGAAGAGACCCAGTACTTC
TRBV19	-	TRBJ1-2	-	CASSIGPRDVYGYTF	TGTGCCAGTAGTATAGGTCCCAGGGACGTCTATGGCTACACCTTC
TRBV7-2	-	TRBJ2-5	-	CASSPAGLKETQYF	TGTGCCAGCAGCCCCGCGGGACTTAAAGAGACCCAGTACTTC
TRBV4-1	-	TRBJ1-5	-	CASSQVRGAEQPQHF	TGCGCCAGCAGCCAAGTACGGGGGGCAGAGCAGCCCCAGCATTTT
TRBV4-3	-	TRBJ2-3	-	CASSTHIPDTQYF	TGCGCCAGCAGCACCCATATCCCCGATACGCAGTATTTT
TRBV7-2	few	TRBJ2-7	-	CASSQNGERYEQYF	TGTGCCAGCAGCCAGAACGGGGAAAGGTACGAGCAGTACTTC
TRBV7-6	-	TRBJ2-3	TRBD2	CASSLGGGMDTQYF	TGTGCCAGCAGCTTAGGGGGGGGGATGGATACGCAGTATTTT
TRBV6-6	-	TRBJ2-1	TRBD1	CASSRGQGGYNEQFF	TGTGCCAGCAGCCGTGGACAGGGGGGCTACAATGAGCAGTTCTTC
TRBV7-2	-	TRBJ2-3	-	CASSLDGNPNTQYF	TGTGCCAGCAGCTTAGACGGGAACCCAAATACGCAGTATTTT
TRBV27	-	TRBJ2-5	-	CASGPPISYQETQYF	TGTGCCAGCGGGCCCCCGATCAGTTATCAAGAGACCCAGTACTTC
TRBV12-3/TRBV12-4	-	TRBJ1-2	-	CASRRGRHYGYTF	TGTGCCAGCAGAAGAGGACGGCACTACGGGTACACCTTC
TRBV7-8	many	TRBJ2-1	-	CASSLGRGSYNEQFF	TGTGCCAGCAGCTTAGGCAGGGGATCCTACAATGAGCAGTTCTTC
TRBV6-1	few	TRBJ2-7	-	CASTQGRHLGYYEQYF	TGTGCCAGCACCCAAGGGCGACACCTGGGATACTACGAGCAGTACTTC
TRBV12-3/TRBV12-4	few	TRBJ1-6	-	CASSSSATGPNSPLHF	TGTGCCAGCAGTTCTAGCGCCACAGGGCCCAATTCACCCCTCCACTTT
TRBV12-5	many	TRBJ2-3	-	CASGPGDWGHPRDTQYF	TGTGCTAGTGGTCCCGGAGATTGGGGCCACCCGAGGGATACGCAGTATTTT
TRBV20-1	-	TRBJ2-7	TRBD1	CSDTTLGDRGSEQYF	TGCAGTGACACGACACTTGGGGACAGGGGATCCGAGCAGTACTTC
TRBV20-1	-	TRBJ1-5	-	CSASDKDPFVGNQPQHF	TGCAGTGCTAGCGATAAGGATCCTTTCGTAGGCAATCAGCCCCAGCATTTT
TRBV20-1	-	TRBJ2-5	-	CSARDNTLETQYF	TGCAGTGCTAGAGATAATACCCTCGAGACCCAGTACTTC
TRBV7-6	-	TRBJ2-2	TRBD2	CASSLGGSRELFF	TGTGCCAGCAGCTTAGGCGGGAGCAGGGAGCTGTTTTTT
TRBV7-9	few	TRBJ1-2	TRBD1	CASSPPQGLGYGYTF	TGTGCCAGCAGCCCTCCACAGGGGCTCGGCTATGGCTACACCTTC
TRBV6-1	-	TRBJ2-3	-	CASSDPGSRADTQYF	TGTGCCAGCAGTGATCCAGGGTCTCGCGCAGATACGCAGTATTTT
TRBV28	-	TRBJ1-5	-	CASSSNPRDIMRVNQPQHF	TGTGCCAGCAGTTCCAACCCCCGGGACATAATGCGGGTGAATCAGCCCCAGCATTTT
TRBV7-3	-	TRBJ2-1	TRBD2	CASSPGRAGGEQFF	TGTGCCAGCAGCCCCGGGAGGGCGGGGGGTGAGCAGTTCTTC
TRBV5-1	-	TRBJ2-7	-	CASSLGEFYEQYF	TGCGCCAGCAGCTTGGGAGAATTCTACGAGCAGTACTTC
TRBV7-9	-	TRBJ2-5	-	CASSVTMETQYF	TGTGCCAGCAGCGTGACCATGGAGACCCAGTACTTC
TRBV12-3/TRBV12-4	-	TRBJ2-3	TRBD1	CASSPDRGSTDTQYF	TGTGCCAGCAGCCCGGACAGGGGCTCTACAGATACGCAGTATTTT
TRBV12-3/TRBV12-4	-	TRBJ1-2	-	CASSFGSYLYGYTF	TGTGCCAGCAGTTTTGGATCCTACCTATATGGCTACACCTTC
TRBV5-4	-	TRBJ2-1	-	CASSSRLPEQFF	TGTGCCAGCAGCTCTCGACTCCCTGAGCAGTTCTTC
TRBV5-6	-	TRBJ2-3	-	CASSTGSSTDTQYF	TGTGCCAGCAGCACGGGATCCAGCACAGATACGCAGTATTTT
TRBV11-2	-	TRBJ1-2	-	CASSLATAYYGYTF	TGTGCCAGCAGCTTGGCCACAGCGTACTATGGCTACACCTTC
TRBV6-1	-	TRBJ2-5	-	CASSEAGRETQYF	TGTGCCAGCAGTGAAGCCGGCAGAGAGACCCAGTACTTC
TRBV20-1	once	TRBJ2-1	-	CSARGGWGAPYNEQFF	TGCAGTGCTAGAGGCGGTTGGGGGGCTCCCTACAATGAGCAGTTCTTC
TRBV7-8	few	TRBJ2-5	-	CASSLAYGLPPSRETQYF	TGTGCCAGCAGCTTAGCTTATGGCCTACCGCCAAGTCGGGAGACCCAGTACTTC
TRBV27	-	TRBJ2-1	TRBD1	CASSPKGYGTGASDEQFF	TGTGCCAGCAGTCCAAAGGGCTATGGGACAGGGGCGAGCGATGAGCAGTTCTTC
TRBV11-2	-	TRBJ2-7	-	CASRGGLPGSKIEQYF	TGTGCCAGCAGAGGGGGGTTGCCGGGATCAAAAATCGAGCAGTACTTC
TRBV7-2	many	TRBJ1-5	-	CASSLVQGSNQPQHF	TGTGCCAGCAGCTTAGTTCAGGGCAGCAATCAGCCCCAGCATTTT